The source of this T cell receptor (beta chain) is a study of blood T cells in healthy people across ages. J was trimmed by 1 base and V by 0 bases; bases with no gene match: 10. From germline, CDR1 is DFQATT and CDR2 SNEGSKA (reference sequence). This CDR3 contains 18 residues. Together with a sample-barcoded 5' primer, a J-beta primer mix was included in a second PCR lasting about 7 to 12 cycles. TCRdb fed the 5' RACE reads into MiXCR, producing one record per CDR3 protein. The repertoire has about 290,000 distinct CDR3 sequences, roughly a quarter of them found once; the top ten carry approximately 30%.

The source is a woman in her sixties or seventies in good health. The rearrangement uses TRBV20-1 and TRBJ2-7; 12 positions agree with TRBD2. Sequenced input: blood. This CDR3 reads CSARDGLAGTSFSYEQYF. The CDR3 region has the DNA TGCAGTGCTAGAGATGGACTAGCGGGGACCAGCTTTTCCTACGAGCAGTACTTC.